Reported below is one T cell receptor (beta chain). Its matching antigen is unknown. The naive CD8 population came from CD45RO-negative cells selected for CCR7, without terminally differentiated effector memory CD45RA+ cells. The sample originates from a study of shared clonotypes between healthy human individuals. General study results and limits: Limitation of the genetic and exposure-history diversity represented came from the few donors. Clonotypes not shared had lower generation probabilities than those common to all four donors.

TCRdb's copy holds only in-frame clones and misses some; the assay was immunoSEQ multiplex PCR. The sample has under 700,000 clones, roughly 95% seen once. Germline values: CDR1 LNHDA, CDR2 SQIVND (reference sequence). Trimming cost V 2 bases and J 12 bases; bases outside gene matches: 5. The CDR3 is made up of 14 amino acids. This sequence was found in a woman aged 25 to 39 in good health. V usage is TRBV19 and J usage is TRBJ2-5, with 14 bases lining up with TRBD2. The specimen sequenced was naive CD8+ T cells sorted from blood. The CDR3 loop is CASSISGLAGDEYF. Written as DNA, the CDR3 is TGTGCCAGTAGTATATCGGGACTAGCGGGAGATGAGTACTTC.